This TCR beta chain emerged from a study of post-analysis software for immune sequencing data. Regarding the study as a whole: Significantly lower normalized Chao1 diversity was found in patients with multiple sclerosis relative to controls. Relative to controls, patients had about 5 TRBV segments at higher frequency, with TRBV5-6, TRBV5-1 and TRBV20-1 among these.

Built from TCR beta cDNA, the libraries had unique molecular identifiers in them. TCRdb re-derived calls from the PCR reads in MiXCR, one entry per CDR3 protein. The sample yields about 430,000 distinct CDR3 sequences, 39% seen once. Comments on this clonotype: Its target is unknown.

Trimming removed 4 bases at V and 0 bases at J, with 12 bases between. This CDR3 is built from 15 residues. This clonotype was obtained from a girl aged 2-10 years with multiple sclerosis. The sequenced sample consisted of blood. The J gene is TRBJ2-5, the V gene TRBV12-3 or TRBV12-4; D gene unclear. CDR3 region: CASSSHDGNQETQYF. For the CDR3, the DNA is TGTGCCAGCAGTTCCCATGACGGTAACCAAGAGACCCAGTACTTC.